A selection of T cell receptor beta chains follows, all from one sample in a study of CD8 T cells in Susac syndrome. Via MiXCR, TCRdb re-called the immunoSEQ multiplex PCR reads, giving one row per CDR3 protein. The sample records 120,000 to 150,000 distinct CDR3 sequences, roughly 94% being singletons. The specimen sequenced was CD4+ T cells from PBMCs. The receptors derive from a human donor in good health. CDR3s include the opening cysteine and the closing phenylalanine or tryptophan. D genes are given only for firm matches. Size is omitted from some rows. Given values are once, few, many or a class for expanded clones.

clone_size: NA
v_call: TRBV19
j_call: TRBJ1-1
d_call: NA
cdr3_aa: CASLTGTGNTEAFF
cdr3_nt: TGTGCCAGTCTCACGGGGACGGGGAACACTGAAGCTTTCTTT

clone_size: NA
v_call: TRBV6-5
j_call: TRBJ2-1
d_call: TRBD1
cdr3_aa: CASSSWTGVAYNEQFF
cdr3_nt: TGTGCCAGCAGTTCATGGACAGGGGTAGCCTACAATGAGCAGTTCTTC

clone_size: NA
v_call: TRBV29-1
j_call: TRBJ2-7
d_call: TRBD1
cdr3_aa: CSVARGQGYEQYF
cdr3_nt: TGCAGCGTTGCTCGCGGACAGGGCTACGAGCAGTACTTC

clone_size: NA
v_call: TRBV30
j_call: TRBJ1-1
d_call: NA
cdr3_aa: CAWNSRTGTEAFF
cdr3_nt: TGTGCCTGGAACAGCAGGACGGGGACTGAAGCTTTCTTT

clone_size: NA
v_call: TRBV12-3/TRBV12-4
j_call: TRBJ2-5
d_call: NA
cdr3_aa: CASGFRETQYF
cdr3_nt: TGTGCCAGCGGTTTCCGAGAGACCCAGTACTTC

clone_size: NA
v_call: TRBV12-3/TRBV12-4
j_call: TRBJ2-5
d_call: NA
cdr3_aa: CASSLPTETQYF
cdr3_nt: TGTGCCAGCAGTTTACCGACCGAGACCCAGTACTTC

clone_size: NA
v_call: TRBV28
j_call: TRBJ1-2
d_call: NA
cdr3_aa: CASSKIQGANYGYTF
cdr3_nt: TGTGCCAGCAGCAAAATACAGGGAGCTAACTATGGCTACACCTTC

clone_size: NA
v_call: TRBV20-1
j_call: TRBJ1-1
d_call: NA
cdr3_aa: CSARDPQGHTEAFF
cdr3_nt: TGCAGTGCTAGAGACCCCCAGGGGCACACTGAAGCTTTCTTT

clone_size: NA
v_call: TRBV5-1
j_call: TRBJ1-1
d_call: NA
cdr3_aa: CASSFGEQPNTEAFF
cdr3_nt: TGCGCCAGCAGCTTTGGGGAACAGCCGAACACTGAAGCTTTCTTT

clone_size: NA
v_call: TRBV27
j_call: TRBJ1-1
d_call: NA
cdr3_aa: CASSFLKATYTEAFF
cdr3_nt: TGTGCCAGCAGTTTCCTAAAGGCGACATACACTGAAGCTTTCTTT

clone_size: once
v_call: TRBV7-8
j_call: TRBJ1-1
d_call: TRBD1
cdr3_aa: CASSLLQGNEAFF
cdr3_nt: TGTGCCAGCAGCCTGCTACAGGGGAATGAAGCTTTCTTT

clone_size: NA
v_call: TRBV9
j_call: TRBJ2-1
d_call: NA
cdr3_aa: CASSVIREGNEQFF
cdr3_nt: TGTGCCAGCAGCGTCATCAGGGAAGGCAATGAGCAGTTCTTC

clone_size: NA
v_call: TRBV3-1
j_call: TRBJ2-3
d_call: TRBD2
cdr3_aa: CASSQSSGMSTDTQYF
cdr3_nt: TGTGCCAGCAGCCAAAGCAGCGGGATGAGCACAGATACGCAGTATTTT

clone_size: NA
v_call: TRBV24-1
j_call: TRBJ2-5
d_call: TRBD2
cdr3_aa: CATSDQSGGGRGETQYF
cdr3_nt: TGTGCCACCAGTGATCAGAGCGGGGGAGGGAGGGGAGAGACCCAGTACTTC

clone_size: NA
v_call: TRBV10-3
j_call: TRBJ2-1
d_call: TRBD2
cdr3_aa: CAISEGTSGVLEQFF
cdr3_nt: TGTGCCATCAGTGAGGGGACTAGCGGGGTTCTTGAGCAGTTCTTC

clone_size: NA
v_call: TRBV29-1
j_call: TRBJ1-3
d_call: NA
cdr3_aa: CSVEAWPSRNTIYF
cdr3_nt: TGCAGCGTTGAAGCGTGGCCGTCAAGAAACACCATATATTTT

clone_size: NA
v_call: TRBV18
j_call: TRBJ2-5
d_call: NA
cdr3_aa: CASSPLLGLQETQYF
cdr3_nt: TGTGCCAGCTCACCATTGTTGGGTTTACAAGAGACCCAGTACTTC

clone_size: NA
v_call: TRBV7-2
j_call: TRBJ2-7
d_call: TRBD2
cdr3_aa: CASSLGLVIGGLDF
cdr3_nt: TGTGCCAGCAGCTTGGGACTAGTTATCGGAGGCTTGGACTTC

clone_size: NA
v_call: TRBV30
j_call: TRBJ2-7
d_call: NA
cdr3_aa: CAWTTPARSYEQYF
cdr3_nt: TGTGCCTGGACCACCCCCGCCAGGTCCTACGAGCAGTACTTC

clone_size: few
v_call: TRBV20-1
j_call: TRBJ2-7
d_call: NA
cdr3_aa: CSARLTYEQYF
cdr3_nt: TGCAGTGCTAGGCTTACCTACGAGCAGTACTTC

clone_size: NA
v_call: TRBV28
j_call: TRBJ1-1
d_call: NA
cdr3_aa: CASSLLARLNTEAFF
cdr3_nt: TGTGCCAGCAGTCTACTAGCCAGGTTGAACACTGAAGCTTTCTTT

clone_size: NA
v_call: TRBV20-1
j_call: TRBJ2-1
d_call: TRBD2
cdr3_aa: CSARGGSYNEQFF
cdr3_nt: TGCAGTGCTCGGGGCGGGAGCTACAATGAGCAGTTCTTC

clone_size: NA
v_call: TRBV2
j_call: TRBJ2-2
d_call: NA
cdr3_aa: CASTRDTDGTGELFF
cdr3_nt: TGTGCCAGCACCAGGGACACGGACGGGACCGGGGAGCTGTTTTTT

clone_size: NA
v_call: TRBV7-4
j_call: TRBJ1-5
d_call: TRBD1
cdr3_aa: CASSFRTGTTHQPQHF
cdr3_nt: TGTGCCAGCAGCTTCCGGACAGGGACAACCCATCAGCCCCAGCATTTT

clone_size: NA
v_call: TRBV6-1
j_call: TRBJ2-5
d_call: TRBD1
cdr3_aa: CASTEGGSQETQYF
cdr3_nt: TGTGCCAGCACCGAAGGGGGCTCCCAAGAGACCCAGTACTTC

clone_size: NA
v_call: TRBV5-1
j_call: TRBJ1-1
d_call: NA
cdr3_aa: CASQGSGVGTEAFF
cdr3_nt: TGCGCCAGCCAAGGGTCGGGGGTCGGCACTGAAGCTTTCTTT

clone_size: NA
v_call: TRBV9
j_call: TRBJ1-1
d_call: NA
cdr3_aa: CASSAEVGVNTEAFF
cdr3_nt: TGTGCCAGCAGCGCGGAAGTGGGGGTGAACACTGAAGCTTTCTTT

clone_size: NA
v_call: TRBV9
j_call: TRBJ2-3
d_call: NA
cdr3_aa: CASSVSGQSTDTQYF
cdr3_nt: TGTGCCAGCAGCGTCAGCGGCCAGAGCACAGATACGCAGTATTTT

clone_size: NA
v_call: TRBV5-1
j_call: TRBJ2-5
d_call: TRBD2
cdr3_aa: CASSLSSGARGAQYF
cdr3_nt: TGCGCCAGCAGCTTATCTAGCGGGGCACGAGGGGCCCAGTACTTC

clone_size: NA
v_call: TRBV2
j_call: TRBJ2-5
d_call: NA
cdr3_aa: CASSATSVGETQYF
cdr3_nt: TGTGCCAGCAGCGCCACTAGTGTGGGGGAGACCCAGTACTTC

clone_size: NA
v_call: TRBV29-1
j_call: TRBJ1-2
d_call: TRBD1
cdr3_aa: CSVAGQTKPSNYGYTF
cdr3_nt: TGCAGCGTTGCGGGACAGACAAAGCCTTCAAACTATGGCTACACCTTC

clone_size: NA
v_call: TRBV20-1
j_call: TRBJ1-1
d_call: TRBD1
cdr3_aa: CSGGQGALTEAFF
cdr3_nt: TGCAGTGGCGGACAGGGGGCACTCACTGAAGCTTTCTTT

clone_size: NA
v_call: TRBV2
j_call: TRBJ2-5
d_call: NA
cdr3_aa: CASSESRGQETQYF
cdr3_nt: TGTGCCAGCAGTGAATCCAGGGGACAAGAGACCCAGTACTTC

clone_size: NA
v_call: TRBV18
j_call: TRBJ2-2
d_call: NA
cdr3_aa: CASSRGAPNTGELFF
cdr3_nt: TGTGCCAGCTCACGGGGGGCTCCGAACACCGGGGAGCTGTTTTTT

clone_size: NA
v_call: TRBV20-1
j_call: TRBJ2-7
d_call: TRBD2
cdr3_aa: CSASGGTSGFNEQYF
cdr3_nt: TGCAGTGCTAGCGGCGGGACTAGCGGGTTCAACGAGCAGTACTTC

clone_size: NA
v_call: TRBV6-6
j_call: TRBJ2-1
d_call: NA
cdr3_aa: CASSSHPTGEQFF
cdr3_nt: TGTGCCAGCAGTTCTCACCCGACAGGAGAGCAGTTCTTC

clone_size: NA
v_call: TRBV20-1
j_call: TRBJ2-3
d_call: TRBD1
cdr3_aa: CSARDRGLTDTQYF
cdr3_nt: TGCAGTGCTAGGGACAGGGGTTTGACAGATACGCAGTATTTT

clone_size: NA
v_call: TRBV21-1
j_call: TRBJ2-1
d_call: NA
cdr3_aa: CASPLRGTGSYNEQFF
cdr3_nt: TGTGCCAGCCCCCTCCGCGGGACAGGGTCCTACAATGAGCAGTTCTTC

clone_size: NA
v_call: TRBV3-1
j_call: TRBJ1-5
d_call: TRBD1
cdr3_aa: CASSPEAGGNQPQHF
cdr3_nt: TGTGCCAGCAGCCCGGAGGCAGGGGGTAATCAGCCCCAGCATTTT

clone_size: NA
v_call: TRBV18
j_call: TRBJ1-1
d_call: TRBD1
cdr3_aa: CASSPLDRGLGTEAFF
cdr3_nt: TGTGCCAGCTCACCACTAGACAGGGGGCTTGGCACTGAAGCTTTCTTT

clone_size: NA
v_call: TRBV10-3
j_call: TRBJ2-1
d_call: NA
cdr3_aa: CAISESRGGSYNEQFF
cdr3_nt: TGTGCCATCAGTGAGTCAAGGGGCGGCTCCTACAATGAGCAGTTCTTC

clone_size: NA
v_call: TRBV20-1
j_call: TRBJ2-5
d_call: NA
cdr3_aa: CSAWGQETQYF
cdr3_nt: TGCAGTGCTTGGGGTCAAGAGACCCAGTACTTC

clone_size: NA
v_call: TRBV5-1
j_call: TRBJ2-1
d_call: TRBD2
cdr3_aa: CASTPSGDNYNEQFF
cdr3_nt: TGCGCCAGCACCCCAAGCGGGGATAACTACAATGAGCAGTTCTTC

clone_size: once
v_call: TRBV5-1
j_call: TRBJ2-7
d_call: NA
cdr3_aa: CASSLGGTISYEQYF
cdr3_nt: TGCGCCAGCAGCTTGGGTGGGACAATCTCCTACGAGCAGTACTTC

clone_size: NA
v_call: TRBV2
j_call: TRBJ2-3
d_call: NA
cdr3_aa: CASTKELAGGTDTQYF
cdr3_nt: TGTGCCAGCACGAAGGAATTAGCCGGGGGCACAGATACGCAGTATTTT

clone_size: NA
v_call: TRBV21-1
j_call: TRBJ2-7
d_call: NA
cdr3_aa: CASSKVGTPGYEQYF
cdr3_nt: TGTGCCAGCAGCAAAGTAGGGACCCCCGGGTACGAGCAGTACTTC

clone_size: NA
v_call: TRBV30
j_call: TRBJ1-2
d_call: NA
cdr3_aa: CAWSVLRGAGYGYTF
cdr3_nt: TGTGCCTGGAGTGTACTAAGGGGGGCAGGCTATGGCTACACCTTC

clone_size: NA
v_call: TRBV2
j_call: TRBJ2-7
d_call: NA
cdr3_aa: CASREGFYF
cdr3_nt: TGTGCCAGCAGGGAGGGATTCTACTTC

clone_size: NA
v_call: TRBV18
j_call: TRBJ1-1
d_call: NA
cdr3_aa: CASSLRGLGNTEAFF
cdr3_nt: TGTGCCAGCTCACTAAGAGGGCTGGGAAACACTGAAGCTTTCTTT

clone_size: NA
v_call: TRBV5-1
j_call: TRBJ2-1
d_call: TRBD2
cdr3_aa: CASSPRAGPLINEQFF
cdr3_nt: TGCGCCAGCAGCCCCCGAGCGGGGCCTTTGATCAATGAGCAGTTCTTC

clone_size: NA
v_call: TRBV20-1
j_call: TRBJ1-4
d_call: NA
cdr3_aa: CSARTGFNEKLFF
cdr3_nt: TGCAGTGCTAGGACAGGCTTTAATGAAAAACTGTTTTTT

clone_size: NA
v_call: TRBV5-1
j_call: TRBJ2-6
d_call: NA
cdr3_aa: CASSYSMSSGANVLTF
cdr3_nt: TGCGCCAGCAGCTATTCAATGAGCTCTGGGGCCAACGTCCTGACTTTC

clone_size: NA
v_call: TRBV20-1
j_call: TRBJ2-7
d_call: TRBD2
cdr3_aa: CSATSPASGREGEQYF
cdr3_nt: TGCAGTGCTACTTCTCCAGCTAGCGGGAGGGAGGGCGAGCAGTACTTC